Detailed here is one TCR beta chain. The data are from a study of blood T cell repertoires in COVID-19. Per germline, CDR1 KGHDR and CDR2 SFDVKD. CDR3 length: 13 amino acids. The junction had 1 base not matched to a gene; V was cut back by 6 bases and J by 2 bases. Original methodology: Reference gene primer amplification gave nucleated cell count estimates. Clones were sequenced by immunoSEQ multiplex PCR, and TCRdb holds only the in-frame ones, with some missing. V, J and clone size were drawn from that table, and D and trimming were deduced from the DNA. The data show around 67,000 clones, 87% seen once.

Specimen: peripheral blood. This receptor was obtained from a man in his fifties with active COVID-19. This rearrangement joins TRBV24-1 to TRBJ2-3; 7 nucleotides agree with TRBD2. The chain's CDR3 is CATSSGITDTQYF. The CDR3 nucleotides are TGTGCCACCAGTAGCGGGATCACAGATACGCAGTATTTT.